The rows below give T cell receptor beta chains drawn from one sample of a study of response to subunit inactivated influenza vaccine. TCRdb re-analysed the RT-PCR reads in MiXCR, keeping a single row per CDR3 protein. The table shows around 570,000 distinct CDR3 sequences, with about 7.6% occurring only once. The sample consisted of PBMCs from blood, taken around 2 years after vaccination. The receptors come from a man between 50 and 69 years old who received an inactivated influenza vaccine. The CDR3 runs from the conserved cysteine through the conserved F or W. The D gene is left open where the match is weak. Some rows mark clone size as missing; the rest say once, few, many or name a class of expanded clone.

many	TRBD2	TRBV6-2/TRBV6-3	TRBJ2-3	TGTGCCAGCAGTTCCGGACTAGCCCATACGCAGTATTTT	CASSSGLAHTQYF
few	TRBD2	TRBV7-6	TRBJ2-2	TGTGCCAGCAGCTCCCCCCCCGACAGCGGGGCCGGGGAGCTGTTTTTT	CASSSPPDSGAGELFF
few	TRBD1	TRBV25-1	TRBJ1-1	TGTGCCAGCTCAAAGGAACAGGGGGTGACTGAAGCTTTCTTT	CASSKEQGVTEAFF
few	.	TRBV20-1	TRBJ2-1	TGCAGTGCGATCAGTTACAGGGACTACAATGAGCAGTTCTTC	CSAISYRDYNEQFF
.	.	TRBV9	TRBJ2-1	TGTGCCAGCAGCGCACACGGGATTTTGGGGAATGAGCAGTTCTTC	CASSAHGILGNEQFF
.	.	TRBV30	TRBJ1-6	TGTGCCTGGAAGTATCGCTGGGGGGACCCTTATAATTCACCCCTCCACTTT	CAWKYRWGDPYNSPLHF
few	.	TRBV7-2	TRBJ1-2	TGTGCCAGCAGCCCCGGGATCCTTAACTATGGCTACACCTTC	CASSPGILNYGYTF
few	.	TRBV14	TRBJ2-4	TGTGCCAGCAGCCAAGATCAAGCGGGCATTCAGTACTTC	CASSQDQAGIQYF
few	.	TRBV28	TRBJ2-1	TGTGCCAGCACTAAAGTGGGGGGTAGCTCCTACAATGAGCAGTTCTTC	CASTKVGGSSYNEQFF
many	.	TRBV9	TRBJ2-2	TGTGCCAGCAGCGTCGACGGATCCTCCGGGGAGCTGTTTTTT	CASSVDGSSGELFF
few	TRBD1	TRBV11-1	TRBJ2-1	TGTGCCAGCAGCTTATTGGGGGACAGGGTAATCGATGAGCAGTTCTTC	CASSLLGDRVIDEQFF
many	.	TRBV12-3/TRBV12-4	TRBJ2-6	TGTGCCAGCAGTTTCAGCAACTCTGGGGCCAACGTCCTGACTTTC	CASSFSNSGANVLTF
many	TRBD2	TRBV5-4	TRBJ2-5	TGTGCCAGCAGCCCAGGGCATGGCGGGAGCGAAGAGACCCAGTACTTC	CASSPGHGGSEETQYF
few	TRBD2	TRBV7-2	TRBJ2-7	TGTGCCAGCAGCGAATCTAGCGGGAGGCCCTACGAGCAGTACTTC	CASSESSGRPYEQYF
many	.	TRBV5-1	TRBJ2-1	TGCGCCAGCAGCTTTACAGGTAACTCCTACAATGAGCAGTTCTTC	CASSFTGNSYNEQFF
few	TRBD1	TRBV10-3	TRBJ1-4	TGTGCCACCAAACCGGGCGGGACAGGGCCCGAAAAACTGTTTTTT	CATKPGGTGPEKLFF
few	.	TRBV29-1	TRBJ2-7	TGCAGCGTTGTAGGGCAACGCCCTGCCGAGCAGTACTTC	CSVVGQRPAEQYF
few	.	TRBV2	TRBJ2-7	TGTGCCAGCAGCCCGCCGTTAGGGTTCTCCTACGAGCAGTACTTC	CASSPPLGFSYEQYF
few	.	TRBV6-2/TRBV6-3	TRBJ1-1	TGTGCCAGCAGTTACCCCGGACTCTCGAACACTGAAGCTTTCTTT	CASSYPGLSNTEAFF
many	.	TRBV12-3/TRBV12-4	TRBJ2-1	TGTGCCAGCAGCTCGGACATCAACGAGGAGCAGTTCTTC	CASSSDINEEQFF
.	.	TRBV12-3/TRBV12-4	TRBJ2-3	TGTGCCAGCAGTTTCAGGGCCGGACCCACAGATACGCAGTATTTT	CASSFRAGPTDTQYF
.	TRBD2	TRBV20-1	TRBJ2-3	TGCAGTCCAATGGGCGGGAGTTTATATACGCAGTATTTT	CSPMGGSLYTQYF
.	.	TRBV5-1	TRBJ2-2	TGCGCCAGCACCAGCAGGGTACCTGACACCGGGGAGCTGTTTTTT	CASTSRVPDTGELFF
.	.	TRBV7-9	TRBJ1-5	TGTGCCAGCAGCCGGGGCTTCAATCAGCCCCAGCATTTT	CASSRGFNQPQHF
many	.	TRBV20-1	TRBJ2-3	TGCAGTGCAGATCTACACGGGACGAGGAGGGGTGGGACGATCACAGATACGCAGTATTTT	CSADLHGTRRGGTITDTQYF
many	TRBD2	TRBV9	TRBJ2-1	TGTGCCAGCAGTGCTATAGCGGGAGGGTACAATGAGCAGTTCTTC	CASSAIAGGYNEQFF
.	.	TRBV7-2	TRBJ2-6	TGTGCCAGCAGCCGGACAGAGTTTTTCTCTGGGGCCAACGTCCTGACTTTC	CASSRTEFFSGANVLTF
many	TRBD2	TRBV10-3	TRBJ2-7	TGTGCCATCAGTGAAGCGGGGAGACTTTCCTACGAGCAGTACTTC	CAISEAGRLSYEQYF
few	.	TRBV5-1	TRBJ1-1	TGCGCCAGCAGCGGAGACACCCCTGGGACTGAAGCTTTCTTT	CASSGDTPGTEAFF
few	.	TRBV6-6	TRBJ2-1	TGTGCCAGCAGTGGAAGACTAGTGGATGAGCAGTTCTTC	CASSGRLVDEQFF
.	.	TRBV27	TRBJ1-2	TGTGCCAGCAGGAGGGACACCTCTAACTATGGCTACACCTTC	CASRRDTSNYGYTF
.	.	TRBV7-2	TRBJ2-5	TGTGCCAGCAGCTTATTGACCGGGGGCCTAAAAGAGACCCAGTACTTC	CASSLLTGGLKETQYF
.	.	TRBV19	TRBJ1-4	TGTGCCAGTAGTAGCCGGACGGTCGCAACTAATGAAAAACTGTTTTTT	CASSSRTVATNEKLFF
many	.	TRBV20-1	TRBJ1-2	TGCAGTGCTAGTTCGAGCTATGGCTACACCTTC	CSASSSYGYTF
few	.	TRBV6-2/TRBV6-3	TRBJ2-7	TGTGCCAGCAGTTTGGCTGATACGAGGGTCCCGTACTTC	CASSLADTRVPYF
many	TRBD2	TRBV29-1	TRBJ2-7	TGCAGCGTTGAAGAGTTACTAGCGGGGGCCTACGAGCAGTACTTC	CSVEELLAGAYEQYF
.	.	TRBV6-1	TRBJ1-5	TGTGCCAGCAGTGATTTACGGACTAGCAATCAGCCCCAGCATTTT	CASSDLRTSNQPQHF
few	.	TRBV6-5	TRBJ2-2	TGTGCCAGCAGTTACTCTCGGCAGGGGGAGCTGTTTTTT	CASSYSRQGELFF
few	.	TRBV6-2/TRBV6-3	TRBJ2-7	TGTGCCAGCAGGGACATCGACGAGCAGTACTTC	CASRDIDEQYF
.	TRBD1	TRBV4-1	TRBJ2-3	TGCGCCAGCAGCCAAGAGGGGGGGACAGGGCCAGATACGCAGTATTTT	CASSQEGGTGPDTQYF
many	.	TRBV20-1	TRBJ2-2	TGCAGTGCCGCGACAGGCACGAACACCGGGGAGCTGTTTTTT	CSAATGTNTGELFF
.	.	TRBV2	TRBJ2-1	TGTGCCAGCAGTGTTTCCGCGGGTTACGATTACAATGAGCAGTTCTTC	CASSVSAGYDYNEQFF
many	.	TRBV12-3/TRBV12-4	TRBJ1-4	TGTGCCAGCAGCATCGGGACACCAAATGAAAAACTGTTTTTT	CASSIGTPNEKLFF
.	.	TRBV7-9	TRBJ2-1	TGTTCCAGCAGCTTAGACCTGGGGTGGGAACAGTTCTTC	CSSSLDLGWEQFF
.	.	TRBV5-1	TRBJ2-1	TGCGCCAGCAGCAGCGGTGAAGAGTCCTACACTGAGCAGTTCTTC	CASSSGEESYTEQFF
.	.	TRBV6-4	TRBJ2-7	TGTGCCAGCAGTGTATCGGTGGGCAGAGCCTACGAGCAGTACTTC	CASSVSVGRAYEQYF
.	TRBD2	TRBV11-1	TRBJ2-1	TGTGCCAGCAGCCCAGGACTAGCGGGAGTCCCGTTATCCTACAATGAGCAGTTCTTC	CASSPGLAGVPLSYNEQFF
many	TRBD2	TRBV20-1	TRBJ2-3	TGCAGTGCGGGAGGGACCGCAGATACGCAGTATTTT	CSAGGTADTQYF
.	TRBD1	TRBV7-2	TRBJ2-7	TGTGCCAGCAGCTTAGGGGACAGGGGTTACGAGCAGTACTTC	CASSLGDRGYEQYF
few	.	TRBV12-3/TRBV12-4	TRBJ2-7	TGTGCCAGCAGTTTAGAAGACGGTTCCTACGAGCAGTACTTC	CASSLEDGSYEQYF
many	.	TRBV7-3	TRBJ1-5	TGTGCCAGCAGCTCGCAGGGGAAGTATTTCGGCAATCAGCCCCAGCATTTT	CASSSQGKYFGNQPQHF
few	TRBD2	TRBV11-2	TRBJ2-7	TGTGCCAGCAGCTTACAGCGGGGGATGGACGAGCAGTACTTC	CASSLQRGMDEQYF
.	.	TRBV6-1	TRBJ1-2	TGTGCCAGCAGTGGGACAGAAATGGGCTATGGCTACACCTTC	CASSGTEMGYGYTF
.	.	TRBV28	TRBJ2-5	TGTGCCAGCAGTTTATACGACAGAAGAGAGACCCAGTACTTC	CASSLYDRRETQYF
.	.	TRBV2	TRBJ1-2	TGTGCCAGCAGTGAAGCGCAACCCTCCCGACAGAGGGATGGCTACACCTTC	CASSEAQPSRQRDGYTF